These 16 T cell receptor beta chains share one sample of origin, sequenced in a study of T cell clonality in common variable immunodeficiency. Antigens of these TCRs are unknown. Assay used: immunoSEQ multiplex PCR; TCRdb lists only in-frame clones, some missing. Altogether tens of thousands of clones were found in the sample, and no singletons occur. Findings and caveats of the study: Reportedly, TCR beta sequences from common variable immunodeficiency showed fewer deletions and N-nucleotide insertions.

The sample taken for sequencing was peripheral blood mononuclear cells. The source of these receptors is a human donor with common variable immunodeficiency.

This clone was seen more than once but under ten times. The read terminates 3 residues ahead of where the CDR3 ends, so the germline J gene completes it. V and J are TRBV7-2 and TRBJ1-6, with D maybe TRBD1 (5 bases). This CDR3 comprises 15 residues. Trimming cost V 0 bases and J 9 bases, with 12 bases left between them. Looked up from germline, CDR1 is SGHTA and CDR2 is FQGNSA. Here the CDR3 reads CASSLAGRVGSPLHF. CDR3 DNA, as far as it was read: TGTGCCAGCAGCTTAGCCGGCAGGGTGGGTTCACCC.

Concerning this clone: The read terminates 3 residues before the CDR3 end, so the remaining end is supplied by the germline J gene. The J gene is TRBJ2-5, the V gene TRBV7-2, with 12 positions matching TRBD2. Germline CDR1 reads SGHTA; CDR2 reads FQGNSA. The V gene end was trimmed by 0 bases and the J gene end by 4 bases; junction bases not matched to a gene: 9. The CDR3 loop spans 18 amino acids. CDR3 residues: CASSLAFVASGGGETQYF. CDR3 DNA (partial): TGTGCCAGCAGCTTAGCCTTCGTGGCTAGCGGGGGGGGAGAGACC.

This clone came up a few times. The read terminates 3 residues ahead of where the CDR3 ends, so the germline J gene completes it. This chain uses TRBV30 with TRBJ1-6; D gene uncertain. Germline assignment: CDR1 GTSNPN and CDR2 SVGIG (reference sequence). V was trimmed by 1 base and J by 0 bases, leaving 10 bases between them. The CDR3 is made up of 16 amino acids. The CDR3 sequence: CAWSAMPGSYNSPLHF. Partial CDR3 DNA: TGTGCCTGGAGTGCCATGCCAGGCTCCTATAATTCACCC.

To note about this clone: The read halts 3 residues ahead of the CDR3 end, with the missing end drawn from the germline J gene. The rearrangement joins TRBV20-1 to TRBJ2-7; 7 nucleotides agree with TRBD2. V lost 1 base, J lost 2 bases, and 5 bases stayed unmatched. The CDR3 consists of 14 residues. Germline CDR1 DFQATT, CDR2 SNEGSKA (reference sequence). The CDR3 reads CSARARDYPYEQYF. The DNA read from the CDR3 is TGCAGTGCTAGAGCCCGGGACTACCCCTACGAG.

At least ten counts were recorded for this clone. The CDR3 bases that were read are TGTGCCTGGAGGAGGGACAGGGATGGC. It codes for CAWRRDRDG. The whole CDR3 sequence is CAWRRDRDGYTF. The V and J genes are TRBV30 and TRBJ1-2; 9 bases are a match to TRBD1. The CDR3 end lies 3 residues beyond the end of the read and is filled in from the germline J gene. CDR3 length equals 12 residues. Losses at the gene ends were 3 bases for V and 6 bases for J; bases not matched to a gene: 2. Germline CDR1 and CDR2: GTSNPN and SVGIG (reference sequence).

A word on this clone: The CDR3 end is not reached by the read, which stops 3 residues before it; the germline J gene fills it in. The J gene is TRBJ2-1, the V gene TRBV5-6; TRBD1 aligns across 7 bases. The CDR3 has 14 amino acids. J gave up 4 bases and V 2 bases, and 3 bases lay outside the gene matches. Germline-derived CDR1 and CDR2 are SGHDT and YYEEEE. The part of the CDR3 DNA that was read is TGTGCCAGCAGCTTTGGGACAGCTTACAATGAG. Its translation is CASSFGTAYNE. The entire CDR3 sequence reads CASSFGTAYNEQFF.

With regard to this clone: The DNA ends 3 residues before the CDR3 does, and the rest of the CDR3 is filled in from the germline J gene. The rearrangement uses TRBV7-3 and TRBJ2-3; no clear D gene. The V and J ends lost 5 bases and 0 bases respectively, with 9 bases between them. Looked up from germline, CDR1 is SGHTA and CDR2 is FQGTGA. CDR3 length: 14 residues. The sequenced CDR3 bases are TGTGCCAGCAGCGAACTTTCTAGCACAGATACG. Translating gives CASSELSSTDT. The entire CDR3 protein reads CASSELSSTDTQYF.

This clone was seen a few times. The read ends 3 residues shy of where the CDR3 ends; the end is completed using the germline J gene. The chain couples TRBV7-7 to TRBJ2-1, with D possibly TRBD2 on 6 matching bases. CDR3 length equals 14 residues. Looked up from germline, CDR1 is SSHAT and CDR2 is FNYEAQ (reference sequence). V was trimmed by 4 bases and J by 7 bases, leaving 14 bases between them. The CDR3 DNA, read in part, is TGTGCCAGCAGCTCCGGAGGGGCGGGGAATGAG. As protein: CASSSGGAGNE. The full-length CDR3 reads as CASSSGGAGNEQFF.

Turning to this clone: The read halts 3 residues ahead of the CDR3 end, with the missing end drawn from the germline J gene. This rearrangement joins TRBV7-6 to TRBJ2-5; 7 bases fit TRBD1. Germline CDR1 and CDR2: SGHVS and FNYEAQ. This CDR3 has 14 residues. Trimming at V came to 1 base and at J to 6 bases, leaving 5 bases not matched to a gene. The chain's CDR3 is CASSLEGAQKTQYF. The sequenced CDR3 bases are TGTGCCAGCAGCTTAGAGGGGGCGCAGAAGACC.

This clone was seen ten or more times. Read sequence stops 3 residues before the CDR3 end, and the germline J gene provides the missing end. V gene TRBV2 combines with J gene TRBJ2-1; 11 nucleotides agree with TRBD1. Losses at the gene ends were 6 bases for V and 6 bases for J; bases not matched to a gene: 4. CDR1 SNHLY and CDR2 FYNNEI come from the germline V gene. The CDR3 is made up of 14 amino acids. The CDR3 bases that were read are TGTGCCAGCAGGGGACAGGGGGGGAGCAATGAG. Its translation: CASRGQGGSNE. The whole CDR3 protein reads CASRGQGGSNEQFF.

A few counts support this clone. The CDR3 end falls 3 residues outside the read, so it is completed with the germline J gene. This chain joins TRBV19 and TRBJ2-7, with a possible D match to TRBD2 (6 bases). Germline CDR1 and CDR2: LNHDA and SQIVND (reference sequence). CDR3 length: 13 residues. Trimming took off 5 bases at V and 4 bases at J, with 12 bases between the two ends. The CDR3 reads CASSSLTSYEQYF. The covered CDR3 bases are TGTGCCAGTAGTTCATTGACTAGTTACGAG.

Comments on this clone: With the read ending 3 residues before the CDR3 end, the germline J gene is used to fill in that end. The V call is TRBV7-2, the J call TRBJ2-5; TRBD2 matches 7 bases. Germline lookup yields CDR1 SGHTA and CDR2 FQGNSA. The V segment lost 4 bases and the J segment 6 bases; nucleotides outside the gene matches: 8. CDR3 size: 14 residues. The part of the CDR3 DNA that was read is TGTGCCAGCAGCTCGAGCGGGGTCGGGAAGACC. Protein product: CASSSSGVGKT. Given in full, the CDR3 is CASSSSGVGKTQYF.

This clone was recorded a few times. The sequenced fragment ends 3 residues before the CDR3 boundary, so the rest is inferred from the germline J gene. This chain connects TRBV19 to TRBJ1-6; TRBD1 might be the D (5 bases). V was cut by 4 bases and J by 7 bases, with 17 bases left in between. The CDR3 length is 16 residues. Germline CDR1 LNHDA, CDR2 SQIVND (reference sequence). CDR3 DNA, as far as it was read: TGTGCCAGTAGTAAGTTTAGGGGTCAAGGGAATTCACCC. It specifies CASSKFRGQGNSP. The CDR3 in full is CASSKFRGQGNSPLHF.

This clone was found many times. The read terminates 3 residues before the CDR3 end, so the remaining end is supplied by the germline J gene. This chain connects TRBV11-2 to TRBJ2-1, with D maybe TRBD1 (5 bases). This CDR3 has 13 amino acids. Germline V gene lookup returns CDR1 SGHAT and CDR2 FQNNGV. The V end lost 6 bases, the J end lost 8 bases, and 14 bases lay between the germline ends. Incomplete CDR3 DNA: TGTGCCAGCAGTCCTGAACAGGAGTATGAG. Amino acids: CASSPEQEYE. The whole CDR3 is CASSPEQEYEQFF.

This clone was detected a few times. The read ends 3 residues early relative to the CDR3; the germline J gene fills the gap. V usage is TRBV2 and J usage is TRBJ2-1; TRBD1 aligns across 8 bases. The CDR3 spans 13 residues. The V gene end was trimmed by 11 bases and the J gene end by 9 bases; junction bases not matched to a gene: 12. Looked up from germline, CDR1 is SNHLY and CDR2 is FYNNEI. CDR3 residues: CASAGQGIGEQFF. CDR3 DNA (partial): TGTGCCTCGGCAGGACAGGGTATCGGTGAG.

This clone was counted at least ten times. The sequence runs out 3 residues before the end of the CDR3; the remainder is reconstructed from the germline J gene. The chain employs TRBV28 and TRBJ1-1; D may be TRBD1 (6 bases). The CDR3 consists of 14 residues. V was trimmed by 5 bases and J by 1 base, leaving 11 bases between them. Germline loops: CDR1 MDHEN, CDR2 SYDVKM. The CDR3 bases that were read are TGTGCCAGCAGTCCCGGGACACCGAACACTGAA. It yields the protein CASSPGTPNTE. The complete CDR3 sequence is CASSPGTPNTEAFF.